The T cell receptor beta chain described here comes from a study of T cells in Graves' hyperthyroidism and ophthalmopathy. Study context: Peripheral blood was secured at the point of initial diagnosis, before any treatment.

It was RNA transcripts that yielded the amplified TCR beta CDR3 regions. The TCR CDR3 was amplified in a first-round RT-PCR using the HTBI primer set. TCRdb called the multiplex PCR reads again in MiXCR, with one record for every CDR3 protein. Among about 640,000 distinct CDR3 sequences listed, about a fifth were seen once. General study results and limits: Among clonotypes expanded in thyroid above 0.001, most were also found in blood. Model predictions of ophthalmopathy came a median about 6.3 months before onset.

Ophthalmopathy cases met thresholds of Clinical Activity Score at least 3, NOSPECS grade at least 4 and duration under 3 months. This clonotype has just a few counts. Its antigen remains unknown. The CDR3 sequence is 12 residues long. The V and J ends lost 0 bases and 5 bases respectively, with 5 bases between them. CDR1 and CDR2 from the germline V gene are GTSNPN and SVGIG (reference sequence). Sequencing was carried out using blood. This clonotype was obtained from a man younger than 45 with Graves' ophthalmopathy. The chain combines TRBV30 with TRBJ2-1; D gene ambiguous. The CDR3 sequence is CAWSVAHNEQFF. In DNA, the CDR3 is TGTGCCTGGAGTGTAGCGCACAATGAGCAGTTCTTC.